These 11 T cell receptor beta chains were sequenced from one sample in a study of CXCR3-negative and CXCR3-positive naive CD8 T cells. The authors made the TRB cDNA libraries by 5' RACE using UMI labels. TCRdb reanalyzed the 5' RACE reads and collapses them to one entry per CDR3 protein, without DNA. Here the sample table reports over 35,000 distinct CDR3 sequences. Sequencing was carried out using naive CXCR3- CD8+ T cells from blood. Stated subset: CD45RO-CCR7+CD27+CD95- naive CD8+ T cells lacking CXCR3 (TNR3-). All receptors derive from a human donor in good health. Some clones in this sample may be carry-over from other donors' samples.

This chain connects TRBV19 to TRBJ1-2; TCRdb names TRBD1, which stays unverified in the absence of DNA. This CDR3 is 16 amino acids long. Germline lookup yields CDR1 LNHDA and CDR2 SQIVND (reference sequence). CDR3 in amino acids: CASSIDAGVADDGYTF.

V usage is TRBV5-5 and J usage is TRBJ2-2; the D call from TCRdb, TRBD2, cannot be confirmed without DNA. Looked up from germline, CDR1 is SGHKS and CDR2 is YYEKEE (reference sequence). CDR3 size: 16 residues. CDR3 amino acids: CASSPATGGPGRELFF.

This chain connects TRBV2 to TRBJ2-7; no DNA is available, so the TRBD2 call from TCRdb remains unchecked. CDR1 is SNHLY and CDR2 is FYNNEI in the germline V gene. The CDR3 is 14 residues long. The CDR3 region is CASSSGTDAYEQYF.

The genes are TRBV29-1 and TRBJ1-2; with no DNA, the TCRdb D assignment of TRBD1 cannot be verified. The CDR3 is 14 residues long. From germline, CDR1 is SQVTM and CDR2 ANQGSEA. The chain's CDR3 is CSVDPPGTNYGYTF.

J is TRBJ1-1 and V is TRBV13; absent DNA, TCRdb's TRBD1 call cannot be checked. CDR1 is PRHDT and CDR2 is FYEKMQ in the germline V gene (reference sequence). The CDR3 runs to 15 residues. The CDR3 reads CASSHSQGLNTEAFF.

This rearrangement joins TRBV20-1 to TRBJ1-1. This CDR3 contains 12 residues. CDR1 and CDR2 (germline): DFQATT, SNEGSKA (reference sequence). CDR3: CSARLTDTEAFF.

The chain uses TRBV29-1 and TRBJ2-1. CDR1 SQVTM and CDR2 ANQGSEA come from the germline V gene. This CDR3 has 14 residues. The CDR3 here is CSVEGESSYNEQFF.

The chain uses TRBV5-1 and TRBJ2-1; TCRdb returns TRBD2, unconfirmable since there is no DNA. The CDR3 runs to 14 residues. Germline V CDR1 and CDR2: SGHRS, YFSETQ. CDR3 in amino acids: CASSWSGGGNEQFF. The whole variable domain, remainder taken from reference TRBV5-1 and TRBJ2-1, is KAGVTQTPRYLIKTRGQQVTLSCSPISGHRSVSWYQQTPGQGLQFLFEYFSETQRNKGNFPGRFSGRQFSNSRSEMNVSTLELGDSALYLCASSWSGGGNEQFFGPGTRLTVL.

This sequence joins TRBV11-2 and TRBJ1-3. This CDR3 has 17 residues. CDR1 and CDR2 from the germline V gene are SGHAT and FQNNGV. CDR3 region: CASSFDGFSTSGNTIYF. Together with reference TRBV11-2 and TRBJ1-3, the CDR3 gives the full variable domain: EAGVAQSPRYKIIEKRQSVAFWCNPISGHATLYWYQQILGQGPKLLIQFQNNGVVDDSQLPKDRFSAERLKGVDSTLKIQPAKLEDSAVYLCASSFDGFSTSGNTIYFGEGSWLTVV.

This chain joins TRBV7-3 and TRBJ1-2; TCRdb's D gene call, TRBD1, goes unchecked for lack of DNA. The CDR3 totals 14 residues. Germline V gene sequence: CDR1 SGHTA, CDR2 FQGTGA. The CDR3 protein is CASSSTGGTAGYTF.

CDR3 sequence reads: CASSPPGQGAWRDYEQYF. This chain connects TRBV28 to TRBJ2-7; TCRdb returns TRBD1, unconfirmable since there is no DNA. This CDR3 region has 18 residues. Germline loops: CDR1 MDHEN, CDR2 SYDVKM. The complete variable domain, with remaining parts taken from reference TRBV28 and TRBJ2-7, reads DVKVTQSSRYLVKRTGEKVFLECVQDMDHENMFWYRQDPGLGLRLIYFSYDVKMKEKGDIPEGYSVSREKKERFSLILESASTNQTSMYLCASSPPGQGAWRDYEQYFGPGTRLTVT.